This T cell receptor beta chain was recorded in a study of T cells expressing NK-cell markers (dated by TCRdb to 2020 to 2022). Background on the whole study: TCR beta-chain repertoires were profiled in sorted CD3+CD56+NKG2C+, CD3+CD56+NKG2C- and CD3+CD56-NKG2C+ T-cell subsets from several donors. Among the eight sequenced donors, only one was HCMV-seronegative, while the other seven were HCMV-seropositive. All eight donors whose samples were sequenced were randomly selected healthy volunteers, three of them men and five women. Sequencing of the libraries produced 2 x 150 bp reads on Illumina HiSeq 2000/2500, MiSeq or NextSeq.

On this clonotype itself: Its antigen is still unknown.

Sequencing instrument: Illumina HiSeq 2000. 5'RACE template switching, by which a universal primer site and unique molecular identifiers were added, was used to make TCR beta cDNA libraries. Synthesis of cDNA was primed from the TCR beta constant segment and was followed by two consecutive PCR amplification steps. Processing in the source paper ran as follows. MIGEC handled demultiplexing of the reads and grouping by UMI, while MiTCR was used to assemble and quantify clonotypes. Only TCR cDNA sequences supported by at least two reads were kept to exclude erroneous sequences. The tcR package was used for downstream repertoire analysis, and clonotypes were matched between fractions using CDR3 nucleotide sequence together with V segment. VDJmatch was used to annotate antigen specificity against VDJdb, with one amino acid substitution in CDR3 allowed. One entry per CDR3 protein sequence results from the TCRdb reprocessing of the reads, with DNA left out. These V and J calls originate from TCRdb's pipeline instead of the authors' own analysis. This sample's listing comprises over 250,000 distinct CDR3 sequences. Jointly, the top ten make up 4% to 4.5% of the sample.

To determine HCMV serostatus, a commercial ELISA kit was used to detect HCMV-specific IgG in serum. Ficoll density gradient centrifugation was used to isolate peripheral blood mononuclear cells from blood. Findings and caveats that apply to the study as a whole: Those dominant clonotypes were again the most abundant among CD3+CD56-NKG2C+ cells in a handful of donors, at about 28.3-65%. For roughly six donors, the dominant CD3+CD56+NKG2C+ clonotypes were among the top 10 CD8+ clonotypes and accounted for about 1.0-7.5% of CD8+ T cells. Whether the expanded NKG2C-expressing T cell clones were specific for HCMV antigens remained unclear.

The material sequenced was blood T cells: a sorted CD56 or NKG2C T cell subset, CD4+ or CD8+ T cells, or bulk PBMC T cells (not recorded which). The source is a woman aged 18 to 75 in good health.

Here the CDR3 is given as CASQGDNGSPLHF. The chain uses TRBV4-1 and TRBJ1-6; the TRBD1 assignment by TCRdb is unverifiable without DNA. The CDR3, from cysteine to phenylalanine, totals 13 residues. No DNA has been recorded. CDR1 and CDR2 were assigned from the germline V gene as MGHRA and YSYEKL.